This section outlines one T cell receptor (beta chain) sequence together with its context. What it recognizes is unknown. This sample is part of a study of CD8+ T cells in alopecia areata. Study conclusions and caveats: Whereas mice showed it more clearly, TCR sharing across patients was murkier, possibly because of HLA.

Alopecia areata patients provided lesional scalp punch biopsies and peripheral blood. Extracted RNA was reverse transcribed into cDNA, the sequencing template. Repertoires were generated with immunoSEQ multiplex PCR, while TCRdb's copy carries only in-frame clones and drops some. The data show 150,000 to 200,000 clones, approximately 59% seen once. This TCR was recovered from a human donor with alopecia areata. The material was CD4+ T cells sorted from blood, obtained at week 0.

CDR3 amino acids: CASSEDYQETQYF. The CDR3 region has the DNA TGTGCCAGCAGTGAGGACTACCAAGAGACCCAGTACTTC. V gene TRBV2 combines with J gene TRBJ2-5; a weak D match, TRBD2 (5 bases). This CDR3 has 13 amino acids. Germline CDR1 reads SNHLY; CDR2 reads FYNNEI. V lost 3 bases and J 0 bases, leaving 5 bases between the germline ends.